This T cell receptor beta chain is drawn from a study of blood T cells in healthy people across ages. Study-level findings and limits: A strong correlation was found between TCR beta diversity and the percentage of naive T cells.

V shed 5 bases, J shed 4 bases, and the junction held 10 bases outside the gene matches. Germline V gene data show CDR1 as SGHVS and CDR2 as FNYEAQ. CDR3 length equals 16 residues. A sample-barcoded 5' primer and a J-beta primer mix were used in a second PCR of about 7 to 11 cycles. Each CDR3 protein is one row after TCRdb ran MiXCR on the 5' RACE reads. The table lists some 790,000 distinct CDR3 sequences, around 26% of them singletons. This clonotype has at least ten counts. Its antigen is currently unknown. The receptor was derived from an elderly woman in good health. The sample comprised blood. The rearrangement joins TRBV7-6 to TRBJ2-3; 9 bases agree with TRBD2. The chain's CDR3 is CASSARGGGASDTQYF. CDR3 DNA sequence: TGTGCCAGCAGCGCCAGGGGCGGGGGGGCGTCAGATACGCAGTATTTT. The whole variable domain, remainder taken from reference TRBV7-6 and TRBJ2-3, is GAGVSQSPRYKVTKRGQDVALRCDPISGHVSLYWYRQALGQGPEFLTYFNYEAQQDKSGLPNDRFSAERPEGSISTLTIQRTEQRDSAMYRCASSARGGGASDTQYFGPGTRLTVL.